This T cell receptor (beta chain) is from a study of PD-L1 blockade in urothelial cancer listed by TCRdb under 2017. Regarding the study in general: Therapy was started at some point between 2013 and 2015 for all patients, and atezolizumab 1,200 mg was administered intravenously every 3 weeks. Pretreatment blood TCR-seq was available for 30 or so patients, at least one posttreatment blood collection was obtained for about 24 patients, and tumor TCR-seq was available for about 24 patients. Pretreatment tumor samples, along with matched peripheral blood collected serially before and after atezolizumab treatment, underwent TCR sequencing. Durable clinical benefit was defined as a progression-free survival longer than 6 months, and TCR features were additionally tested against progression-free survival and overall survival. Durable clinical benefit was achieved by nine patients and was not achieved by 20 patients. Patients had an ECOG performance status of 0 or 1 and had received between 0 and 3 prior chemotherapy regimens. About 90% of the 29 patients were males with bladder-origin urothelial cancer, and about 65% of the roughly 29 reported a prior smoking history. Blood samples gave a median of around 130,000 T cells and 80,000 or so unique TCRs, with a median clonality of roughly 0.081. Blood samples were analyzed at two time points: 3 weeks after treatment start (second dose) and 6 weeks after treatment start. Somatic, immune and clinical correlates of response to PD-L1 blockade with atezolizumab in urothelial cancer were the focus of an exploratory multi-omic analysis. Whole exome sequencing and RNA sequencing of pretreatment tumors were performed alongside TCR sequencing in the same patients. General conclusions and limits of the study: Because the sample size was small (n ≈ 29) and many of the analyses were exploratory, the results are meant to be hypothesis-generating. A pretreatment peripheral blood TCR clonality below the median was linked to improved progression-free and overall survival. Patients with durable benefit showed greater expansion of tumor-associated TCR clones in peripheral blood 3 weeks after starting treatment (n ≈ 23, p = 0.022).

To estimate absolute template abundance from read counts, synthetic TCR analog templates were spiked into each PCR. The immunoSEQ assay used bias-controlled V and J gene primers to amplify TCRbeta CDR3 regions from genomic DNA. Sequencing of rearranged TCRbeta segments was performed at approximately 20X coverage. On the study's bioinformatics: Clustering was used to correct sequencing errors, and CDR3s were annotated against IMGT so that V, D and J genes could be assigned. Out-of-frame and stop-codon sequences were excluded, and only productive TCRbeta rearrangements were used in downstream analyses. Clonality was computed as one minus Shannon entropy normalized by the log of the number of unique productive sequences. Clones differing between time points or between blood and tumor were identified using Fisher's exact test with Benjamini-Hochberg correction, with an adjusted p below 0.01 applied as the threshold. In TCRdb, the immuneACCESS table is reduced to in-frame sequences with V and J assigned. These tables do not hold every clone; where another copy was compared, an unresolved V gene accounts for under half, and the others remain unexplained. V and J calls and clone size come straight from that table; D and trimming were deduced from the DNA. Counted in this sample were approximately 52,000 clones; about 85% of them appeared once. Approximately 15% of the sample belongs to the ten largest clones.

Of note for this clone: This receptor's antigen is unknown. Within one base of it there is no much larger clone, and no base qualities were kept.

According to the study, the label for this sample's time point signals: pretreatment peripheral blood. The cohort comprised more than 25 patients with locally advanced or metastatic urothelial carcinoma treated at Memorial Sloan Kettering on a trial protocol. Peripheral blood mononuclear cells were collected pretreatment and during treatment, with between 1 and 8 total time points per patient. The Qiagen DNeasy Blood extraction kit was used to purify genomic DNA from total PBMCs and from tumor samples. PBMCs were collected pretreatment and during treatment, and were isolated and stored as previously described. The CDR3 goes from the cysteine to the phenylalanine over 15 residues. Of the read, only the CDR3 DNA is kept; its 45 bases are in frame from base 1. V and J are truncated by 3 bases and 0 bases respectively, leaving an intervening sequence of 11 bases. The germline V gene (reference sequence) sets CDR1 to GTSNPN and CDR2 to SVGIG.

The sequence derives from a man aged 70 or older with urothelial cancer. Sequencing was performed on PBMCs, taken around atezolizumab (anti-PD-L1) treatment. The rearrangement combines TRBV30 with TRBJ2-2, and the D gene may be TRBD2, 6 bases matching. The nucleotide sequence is TGTGCCTGGAGGGCCGGGGGTCCGAACACCGGGGAGCTGTTTTTT. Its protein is CAWRAGGPNTGELFF.